This T cell receptor (beta chain) appears in the sequencing data of a study of tumor-infiltrating lymphocytes in primary liver carcinoma. General study points: Compared with blood, tumor repertoires held significantly more in their top 250 clones. Pairs comparing tumor with adjacent tissue or blood overlapped less than pairs drawn from tumor regions.

Concerning this clonotype itself: Its antigen is unidentified.

DNA and RNA were both co-extracted from around 20-30 mg of bulk tissue that had not been sorted. Samples came from superior, inferior, lateral poles and tumor centre. Tumor samples uniformly had over 80% viable tumor cells. Researchers generated TCR beta cDNA from 500 ng of total RNA, relying on a constant-region primer. Three nested multiplex PCR rounds, a slightly modified ARM-PCR, produced the libraries for TCR beta. The first two PCR rounds used TRBV1-TRBV30 forward primers with a C-beta reverse primer, 10 to 11 cycles each. TCRdb re-analysed the multiplex PCR reads in MiXCR, keeping a single row per CDR3 protein. The sample includes about 200,000 distinct CDR3 sequences, 85% seen only once; the top ten take about a sixth. The CDR3 spans 11 residues. Per germline, CDR1 SQVTM and CDR2 ANQGSEA. Trimming shortened V by 6 bases and J by 8 bases, and 13 bases separated the two germline ends.

The genes are TRBV29-1 and TRBJ2-5; D possibly corresponds to TRBD1 (6 bases). The receptor was isolated from a middle-aged man with primary liver carcinoma and hepatitis B virus infection. Material: tumor tissue from primary liver carcinoma. CDR3 sequence reads: CSVQGPETQYF. The CDR3 coding sequence is TGCAGCGTCCAGGGGCCAGAAACCCAGTACTTC.